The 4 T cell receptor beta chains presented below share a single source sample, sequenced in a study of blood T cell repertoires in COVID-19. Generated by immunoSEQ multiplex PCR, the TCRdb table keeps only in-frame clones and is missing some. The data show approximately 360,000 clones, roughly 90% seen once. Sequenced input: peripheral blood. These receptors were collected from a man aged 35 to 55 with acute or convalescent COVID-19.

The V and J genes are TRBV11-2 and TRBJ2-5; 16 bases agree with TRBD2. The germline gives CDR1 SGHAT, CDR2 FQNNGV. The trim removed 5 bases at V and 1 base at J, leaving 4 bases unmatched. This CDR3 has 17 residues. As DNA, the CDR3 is TGTGCCAGCAGCGCGGGGACTAGCGGGGGGGTCCAAGAGACCCAGTACTTC. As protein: CASSAGTSGGVQETQYF.

The CDR3 is CASSIFGTSGTYEQYF. CDR3 sequence (DNA): TGTGCCAGTAGTATTTTCGGGACTAGCGGGACCTACGAGCAGTACTTC. This rearrangement joins TRBV19 to TRBJ2-7; 13 bases line up with TRBD2. This CDR3 has 16 residues. V gave up 3 bases and J gave up 2 bases; unmatched junction bases: 4. Germline V lookup: CDR1 LNHDA, CDR2 SQIVND (reference sequence).

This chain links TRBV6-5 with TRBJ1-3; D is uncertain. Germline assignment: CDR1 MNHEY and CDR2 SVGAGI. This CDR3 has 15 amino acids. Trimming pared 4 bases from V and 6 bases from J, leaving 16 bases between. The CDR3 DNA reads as TGTGCCAGCAGTTTTCAATTCGACTTCAAAAACACCATATATTTT. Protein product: CASSFQFDFKNTIYF.

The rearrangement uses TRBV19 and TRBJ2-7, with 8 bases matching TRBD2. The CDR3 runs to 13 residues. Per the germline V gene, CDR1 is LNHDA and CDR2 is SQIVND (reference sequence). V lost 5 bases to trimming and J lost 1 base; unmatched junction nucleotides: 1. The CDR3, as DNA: TGTGCCAGTAGTGCGGGGGGATCCTACGAGCAGTACTTC. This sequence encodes CASSAGGSYEQYF. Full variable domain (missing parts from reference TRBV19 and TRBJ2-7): DGGITQSPKYLFRKEGQNVTLSCEQNLNHDAMYWYRQDPGQGLRLIYYSQIVNDFQKGDIAEGYSVSREKKESFPLTVTSAQKNPTAFYLCASSAGGSYEQYFGPGTRLTVT.